A single sample is the source of the 26 T cell receptor beta chains below, sequenced in a study of beta chain features in type 1 diabetes (dated by TCRdb to the late 2010s). Libraries were built with the immunoSEQ multiplex PCR assay. The entire isolated RNA was reverse transcribed using the High Capacity cDNA Reverse Transcription Kit, and thus expressed TCRB transcripts were sequenced. The table was pulled from immuneACCESS by TCRdb, which kept in-frame rearrangements only. Such tables lose some clones; where checked, under half of the loss comes from unresolved V genes, and the rest has no known cause. This sample gives over 650,000 clones in total; around 15% of them show up just once. The ten biggest clones cover 0.035% to 0.04% of the sample. These receptors have no identified antigens. Overall results and qualifications from the work: Type 1 diabetes patients showed a moderate but significant shortening of TCRB CDR3 length in all four CD4+ subsets.

Sequenced: naive CD4+ T cells from blood. What this sample's cell subset or site label stands for: true naive CD4+ T cells. Receptors were obtained from a young man with type 1 diabetes.

This clone was picked up a small number of times. The chain employs TRBV12-5 and TRBJ2-3; TRBD1 aligns across 7 bases. The junction had 7 bases not matched to a gene; V was cut back by 6 bases and J by 1 base. Germline CDR1 reads LGHNT; CDR2 reads FRNRAP. This CDR3 comprises 15 residues. CDR3: CASGSTGVGTDTQYF. The CDR3 DNA sequence: TGTGCTAGTGGGTCCACAGGGGTCGGCACAGATACGCAGTATTTT.

The chain recombines TRBV7-9 with TRBJ2-5, with a possible D match to TRBD2 (6 bases). Germline assignment: CDR1 SEHNR and CDR2 FQNEAQ (reference sequence). This CDR3 spans 16 amino acids. Trimming removed 4 bases from V and 5 bases from J, with 20 bases in between. CDR3 coding DNA: TGTGCCAGCAGCTGGCGGGACCCCCGGCTAGGGGAGACCCAGTACTTC. It is translated as CASSWRDPRLGETQYF.

A word on this clone: Different DNA sequences within this sample yield the same CDR3. This rearrangement joins TRBV28 to TRBJ1-2; 7 bases match TRBD1. The CDR3 sequence is 13 residues long. Germline-derived CDR1 and CDR2 are MDHEN and SYDVKM. V lost 5 bases, J lost 3 bases, and 3 bases stayed unmatched. The CDR3 DNA reads TGTGCCAGCAGTCCCGGACAGGACTATGGCTACACCTTC. The encoded protein is CASSPGQDYGYTF.

This clone was picked up a small number of times. The CDR3 spells CASSRPGTGENEQFF. The DNA of the CDR3 is TGTGCCAGCAGCAGACCCGGGACAGGGGAAAACGAGCAGTTCTTC. The rearrangement joins TRBV14 to TRBJ2-1; 10 positions agree with TRBD1. Germline CDR1 reads SGHDN; CDR2 reads FVKESK. The CDR3 is 15 amino acids. J was trimmed by 10 bases and V by 5 bases; bases with no gene match: 11.

This chain connects TRBV6-6 to TRBJ2-5, with 10 bases lining up with TRBD1. This CDR3 has 14 amino acids. The J segment lost 3 bases and the V segment lost 6 bases, leaving 4 bases of the junction unmatched. Germline V gene data show CDR1 as MNHNY and CDR2 as SVGAGI (reference sequence). In nucleotides, the CDR3 is TGTGCCAGCAGGTGGGGACAGGGGAAAGAGACCCAGTACTTC. Its translation is CASRWGQGKETQYF.

This clone was detected only a few times. This chain links TRBV4-1 with TRBJ2-2; 7 bases align to TRBD1. Trimming removed 2 bases from V and 3 bases from J; junction bases left unmatched: 3. CDR3 length: 15 residues. In germline, CDR1 is MGHRA, CDR2 YSYEKL. CDR3 DNA sequence: TGCGCCAGCAGCCAATACGGGACAGACACCGGGGAGCTGTTTTTT. Translating it yields CASSQYGTDTGELFF.

The J gene is TRBJ2-1, the V gene TRBV7-9, with D perhaps matching TRBD2 (5 bases). Trimming shortened V by 1 base and J by 0 bases, and 10 bases separated the two germline ends. Per the germline V gene, CDR1 is SEHNR and CDR2 is FQNEAQ (reference sequence). The CDR3 length is 16 residues. CDR3 nucleotide sequence: TGTGCCAGCAGCTTAGGACAAGGGAGCTCCTACAATGAGCAGTTCTTC. It encodes CASSLGQGSSYNEQFF.

The V gene is TRBV27, the J gene TRBJ1-1; perhaps TRBD1 as D (5 bases). V was cut by 5 bases and J by 5 bases, with 15 bases left in between. Per germline, CDR1 MNHEY and CDR2 SMNVEV (reference sequence). The CDR3 spans 14 residues. CDR3 loop: CASSPQGGRTEAFF. The CDR3 DNA follows: TGTGCCAGCAGTCCTCAGGGCGGGAGGACTGAAGCTTTCTTT.

The chain employs TRBV5-6 and TRBJ2-5; no firm D call. V was clipped by 1 base and J by 3 bases, with 7 bases between them. The CDR3 has 13 amino acids. Germline loops: CDR1 SGHDT, CDR2 YYEEEE. CDR3 bases: TGTGCCAGCAGCTTGATCTCCGAAGAGACCCAGTACTTC. Protein sequence: CASSLISEETQYF. The full variable domain, completed using reference TRBV5-6 and TRBJ2-5, is DAGVTQSPTHLIKTRGQQVTLRCSPKSGHDTVSWYQQALGQGPQFIFQYYEEEERQRGNFPDRFSGHQFPNYSSELNVNALLLGDSALYLCASSLISEETQYFGPGTRLLVL.

The chain joins TRBV30 to TRBJ2-7; TRBD2 might be the D (5 bases). CDR1 and CDR2 from the germline V gene are GTSNPN and SVGIG (reference sequence). V lost 2 bases, J lost 2 bases, and 13 bases lay in between. The CDR3 is made up of 14 amino acids. CDR3 in DNA: TGTGCCTGGAGTCCCGGGATTCCACCCTACGAGCAGTACTTC. Translated: CAWSPGIPPYEQYF.

V usage is TRBV2 and J usage is TRBJ2-7, with D unclear. V was cut by 0 bases and J by 0 bases, with 9 bases left in between. The germline V gene encodes CDR1 SNHLY and CDR2 FYNNEI. This CDR3 comprises 15 residues. CDR3 coding DNA: TGTGCCAGCAGTGAAGCCCCGATTACCTCCTACGAGCAGTACTTC. Amino acid sequence: CASSEAPITSYEQYF.

This clone turned up a few times. The chain combines TRBV6-6 with TRBJ2-1, with D hard to call. V shed 10 bases and J shed 1 base, with 5 bases lying between them. Germline CDR1 reads MNHNY; CDR2 reads SVGAGI (reference sequence). The CDR3 has 11 residues. The CDR3 protein is CATLSYNEQFF. Written as DNA, the CDR3 is TGTGCCACTTTGTCCTACAATGAGCAGTTCTTC.

Only a few counts were recorded for this clone. This CDR3 reads CSFPKWEKLFF. The CDR3 DNA reads as TGCAGTTTTCCGAAGTGGGAAAAACTGTTTTTT. V usage is TRBV29-1 and J usage is TRBJ1-4; D gene uncertain. Per germline, CDR1 SQVTM and CDR2 ANQGSEA. The CDR3 loop spans 11 amino acids. The whole variable domain, filled in from reference TRBV29-1 and TRBJ1-4, reads SAVISQKPSRDICQRGTSLTIQCQVDSQVTMMFWYRQQPGQSLTLIATANQGSEATYESGFVIDKFPISRPNLTFSTLTVSNMSPEDSSIYLCSFPKWEKLFFGSGTQLSVL.

This clone was counted only a few times. The rearrangement joins TRBV27 to TRBJ1-4; unclear D gene. Per the germline V gene, CDR1 is MNHEY and CDR2 is SMNVEV (reference sequence). Trimming removed 6 bases at V and 0 bases at J, with 11 bases between. The CDR3 spans 15 residues. The chain's CDR3 is CASSPWSATNEKLFF. CDR3 sequence (DNA): TGTGCCAGCAGCCCTTGGTCAGCAACTAATGAAAAACTGTTTTTT. The full variable domain, completed using reference TRBV27 and TRBJ1-4, is EAQVTQNPRYLITVTGKKLTVTCSQNMNHEYMSWYRQDPGLGLRQIYYSMNVEVTDKGDVPEGYKVSRKEKRNFPLILESPSPNQTSLYFCASSPWSATNEKLFFGSGTQLSVL.

This clone was picked up a small number of times. The CDR3 here is CASSLEVESYGYTF. The CDR3 DNA reads as TGCGCCAGCAGCTTGGAGGTGGAAAGCTATGGCTACACCTTC. This chain joins TRBV5-1 and TRBJ1-2; no reliable D call. Germline lookup yields CDR1 SGHRS and CDR2 YFSETQ. The CDR3 spans 14 residues. V gave up 0 bases and J gave up 4 bases, with 10 bases separating them.

The rearrangement uses TRBV19 and TRBJ2-3, with TRBD2 identical over 7 bases. CDR3 length: 13 amino acids. V dropped 3 bases and J dropped 3; count of bases not matched to a gene: 0. The germline gives CDR1 LNHDA, CDR2 SQIVND (reference sequence). CDR3 sequence: CASSMGGTDTQYF. The CDR3 DNA sequence: TGTGCCAGTAGTATGGGGGGGACAGATACGCAGTATTTT.

V is TRBV19 and J is TRBJ2-5, with 11 nucleotides matching TRBD2. The ends lost 6 bases at V and 3 bases at J; junction bases unmatched: 3. The germline V gene encodes CDR1 LNHDA and CDR2 SQIVND (reference sequence). CDR3 length: 14 amino acids. CDR3 loop: CASRLAGGEETQYF. The CDR3 DNA reads as TGTGCCAGTAGGCTAGCGGGAGGAGAAGAGACCCAGTACTTC. Full variable domain (outside the CDR3, taken from reference TRBV19 and TRBJ2-5): DGGITQSPKYLFRKEGQNVTLSCEQNLNHDAMYWYRQDPGQGLRLIYYSQIVNDFQKGDIAEGYSVSREKKESFPLTVTSAQKNPTAFYLCASRLAGGEETQYFGPGTRLLVL.

CDR3 DNA sequence: TGTGCCAGCAGTTACTCGACGGGGGAGACCCAGTACTTC. This translates into CASSYSTGETQYF. The chain has TRBV6-5 and TRBJ2-5; maybe TRBD2 (5 bases). CDR1 is MNHEY, CDR2 SVGAGI, per germline. The CDR3 extends over 13 amino acids. The V end was cut by 0 bases, the J end by 5 bases, with 7 bases between.

This clone was counted between two and nine times. Different DNA sequences within this sample yield the same CDR3. The V call is TRBV2, the J call TRBJ2-3; D not resolved. Germline values: CDR1 SNHLY, CDR2 FYNNEI. CDR3 size: 14 residues. V was clipped by 5 bases and J by 0 bases, with 9 bases between them. CDR3 loop: CASSRTTSTDTQYF. The CDR3 bases are TGTGCCAGCAGTCGAACGACTAGCACAGATACGCAGTATTTT. The full variable domain, completed using reference TRBV2 and TRBJ2-3, is EPEVTQTPSHQVTQMGQEVILRCVPISNHLYFYWYRQILGQKVEFLVSFYNNEISEKSEIFDDQFSVERPDGSNFTLKIRSTKLEDSAMYFCASSRTTSTDTQYFGPGTRLTVL.

This clone has more than one count but fewer than ten. The rearrangement links TRBV19 to TRBJ2-7; the match to TRBD1 covers 8 bases. Germline trimming cut 4 bases from V and 5 bases from J; bases unmatched to any gene: 13. The CDR3 is 16 residues long. CDR1 and CDR2 (germline): LNHDA, SQIVND (reference sequence). The CDR3 DNA reads as TGTGCCAGTAGTACCCGTGGACAGGGTTTGAGAAACGAGCAGTACTTC. This codes for CASSTRGQGLRNEQYF.

This chain joins TRBV30 and TRBJ1-3; perhaps TRBD1 as D (6 bases). CDR3 length equals 14 residues. CDR1 GTSNPN and CDR2 SVGIG come from the germline V gene (reference sequence). The ends were cut back, 5 bases at V and 2 bases at J, with 13 bases in the middle. The CDR3 protein is CAWATGPAGNTIYF. The CDR3 DNA reads TGTGCCTGGGCTACAGGGCCGGCTGGAAACACCATATATTTT.

This chain links TRBV9 with TRBJ2-3; D is unclear. The CDR3 contains 14 residues. Per the germline V gene, CDR1 is SGDLS and CDR2 is YYNGEE. With 4 bases removed from V and 5 bases from J, the gap between germline ends came to 14 bases. The CDR3 DNA is TGTGCCAGCAGCCCCCCAGGCCTCCGAGATACGCAGTATTTT. It yields the protein CASSPPGLRDTQYF.

This clone was picked up a small number of times. The chain's CDR3 is CASSPASRVDGYTF. The CDR3 DNA is TGTGCCAGCTCACCGGCGAGCAGGGTTGATGGCTACACCTTC. The chain is built from TRBV18 and TRBJ1-2; the D gene is possibly TRBD1 (5 bases). Per germline, CDR1 KGHSH and CDR2 LQKENI. There are 14 residues in the CDR3. V was trimmed by 3 bases and J by 6 bases, leaving 14 bases between them. The full variable domain, completed using reference TRBV18 and TRBJ1-2, is NAGVMQNPRHLVRRRGQEARLRCSPMKGHSHVYWYRQLPEEGLKFMVYLQKENIIDESGMPKERFSAEFPKEGPSILRIQQVVRGDSAAYFCASSPASRVDGYTFGSGTRLTVV.

The chain employs TRBV19 and TRBJ1-5; 9 bases are shared with TRBD1. J gave up 2 bases and V 3 bases, and 2 bases lay outside the gene matches. Germline CDR1 is LNHDA and CDR2 is SQIVND (reference sequence). The CDR3 loop spans 15 amino acids. The CDR3 region is CASSMGQGGNQPQHF. The CDR3 region has the DNA TGTGCCAGTAGTATGGGACAGGGAGGCAATCAGCCCCAGCATTTT.

This clone came up a few times. V gene TRBV30 combines with J gene TRBJ2-7, with D possibly being TRBD2 (5 bases). The CDR3 has 13 amino acids. Trimming left V 1 base short and J 7 bases short, with 14 bases between. Germline assignment: CDR1 GTSNPN and CDR2 SVGIG (reference sequence). The CDR3 coding sequence is TGTGCCTGGAGTGCGGGCCTGAGGAGGGAGCAGTACTTC. Protein sequence: CAWSAGLRREQYF.

Written as DNA, the CDR3 is TGTGCCAGCAGCTCCGGACAGGGGCGAGAGACCCAGTACTTC. This sequence encodes CASSSGQGRETQYF. The rearrangement links TRBV7-2 to TRBJ2-5; 9 bases agree with TRBD1. V lost 4 bases to trimming and J lost 4 bases; unmatched junction nucleotides: 4. Germline loops: CDR1 SGHTA, CDR2 FQGNSA. This CDR3 is 14 amino acids long.